The entry that follows covers one T cell receptor beta chain sequence. The data originate from a study of blood T cells in healthy people across ages. A J-beta primer mix and a sample-barcoded 5' primer were used in a second PCR of about 7 to 12 cycles. TCRdb analysed the 5' RACE reads with MiXCR anew, one entry per CDR3 protein. The sample carries about a million distinct CDR3 sequences, about 53% recorded once. The V and J ends lost 2 bases and 3 bases, in that order; junction bases with no gene match: 3. The CDR3 is made up of 15 amino acids. CDR1 and CDR2 (germline): SGHVS, FQNEAQ. Sequences were obtained from blood. J is TRBJ2-1 and V is TRBV7-8; 8 positions match TRBD2. The sequence was collected from a woman in her sixties in good health. CDR3 nucleotides: TGTGCCAGCAGCTTAACGGGAGGGGTCTACAATGAGCAGTTCTTC. This translates into CASSLTGGVYNEQFF.